The 14 T cell receptor beta chains below were found in one sample sequenced in a study of shared clonotypes between healthy human individuals. Profiled with immunoSEQ multiplex PCR; TCRdb holds only in-frame clones, not every one. The sample carries some 2.4 million clones, approximately 94% recorded once. The sample comprised naive CD4+ T cells from PBMCs. This sample's subset: CD45RA+ positively selected. Receptor source: a man younger than 35 in good health. Some clones in this sample may be carry-over from other donors' samples.

This chain joins TRBV29-1 and TRBJ2-7; TRBD1 matches at 9 bases. Losses at the gene ends were 6 bases for V and 3 bases for J; bases not matched to a gene: 9. The CDR3 has 14 residues. Looked up from germline, CDR1 is SQVTM and CDR2 is ANQGSEA. CDR3 region: CSVTPGQGLYEQYF. The CDR3 coding sequence is TGCAGCGTAACTCCGGGACAGGGCCTCTACGAGCAGTACTTC.

This clone has a handful of counts. The chain couples TRBV10-3 to TRBJ1-1; 8 bases map to TRBD1. The germline V gene has CDR1 ENHRY and CDR2 SYGVKD. Germline trimming cut 4 bases from V and 4 bases from J; bases unmatched to any gene: 5. This CDR3 is 14 amino acids long. CDR3 DNA sequence: TGTGCCATCAGTGGGACGGACAGGGTCACTGAAGCTTTCTTT. Residues: CAISGTDRVTEAFF.

V usage is TRBV7-8 and J usage is TRBJ2-7, with TRBD2 as a possible D gene (6 bases). Trimming pared 1 base from V and 2 bases from J, leaving 15 bases between. Germline CDR1 is SGHVS and CDR2 is FQNEAQ. The CDR3 totals 16 residues. This chain's CDR3 is CASSLGGVGLTYEQYF. The CDR3 region has the DNA TGTGCCAGCAGCTTAGGGGGGGTTGGCTTAACCTACGAGCAGTACTTC.

The J gene is TRBJ1-4, the V gene TRBV5-1; no clear D gene. The CDR3 has 15 residues. Looked up from germline, CDR1 is SGHRS and CDR2 is YFSETQ. Trimming cost V 1 base and J 2 bases, with 9 bases left between them. The CDR3 sequence is CASSLMGRTNEKLFF. The CDR3 nucleotides read TGCGCCAGCAGCTTGATGGGGAGGACTAATGAAAAACTGTTTTTT.

CDR3 coding DNA: TGTGCCAGCTCACCCACCGGGGGTCGAGGTACAGATACGCAGTATTTT. Translating gives CASSPTGGRGTDTQYF. The V and J genes are TRBV18 and TRBJ2-3; D perhaps matches TRBD2 (6 bases). Germline assignment: CDR1 KGHSH and CDR2 LQKENI. The V end was cut by 3 bases, the J end by 3 bases, with 16 bases between. The CDR3 consists of 16 residues. Using reference TRBV18 and TRBJ2-3 for the parts outside the CDR3, the full variable domain is NAGVMQNPRHLVRRRGQEARLRCSPMKGHSHVYWYRQLPEEGLKFMVYLQKENIIDESGMPKERFSAEFPKEGPSILRIQQVVRGDSAAYFCASSPTGGRGTDTQYFGPGTRLTVL.

This chain connects TRBV18 to TRBJ2-2, with a weak D call TRBD1 (5 bases). CDR1 KGHSH and CDR2 LQKENI come from the germline V gene. The CDR3 contains 14 residues. Trimming shortened V by 4 bases and J by 6 bases, and 12 bases separated the two germline ends. CDR3 sequence reads: CASSQQGGAGELFF. In DNA, the CDR3 is TGTGCCAGCTCACAGCAGGGTGGTGCCGGGGAGCTGTTTTTT.

About this clone itself: Other DNA sequences in the same sample also yield this CDR3. The chain carries TRBV5-6 and TRBJ2-2, with unresolved D. CDR3 length: 12 amino acids. V was trimmed by 4 bases and J by 2 bases, leaving 3 bases between them. Germline CDR1 is SGHDT and CDR2 is YYEEEE. CDR3 nucleotide sequence: TGTGCCAGCAGCCTAAACACCGGGGAGCTGTTTTTT. This codes for CASSLNTGELFF. The variable domain in full, with the rest retrieved from reference TRBV5-6 and TRBJ2-2, is DAGVTQSPTHLIKTRGQQVTLRCSPKSGHDTVSWYQQALGQGPQFIFQYYEEEERQRGNFPDRFSGHQFPNYSSELNVNALLLGDSALYLCASSLNTGELFFGEGSRLTVL.

The chain joins TRBV19 to TRBJ2-5, with 13 bases identical to TRBD2. V was clipped by 5 bases and J by 4 bases; unmatched bases: 13. The germline V gene encodes CDR1 LNHDA and CDR2 SQIVND (reference sequence). This CDR3 has 18 amino acids. In nucleotides, the CDR3 is TGTGCCAGTAGTGTAAGGACTAGCGGGAGACCCGATGGAGAGACCCAGTACTTC. It encodes CASSVRTSGRPDGETQYF.

The gene calls are TRBV29-1 and TRBJ1-3, with D tentatively TRBD1 (5 bases). The CDR3 is 15 amino acids. V was clipped by 6 bases and J by 4 bases, with 19 bases between them. Germline V gene sequence: CDR1 SQVTM, CDR2 ANQGSEA. CDR3 loop: CSVGIGAREGNTIYF. CDR3 sequence (DNA): TGCAGCGTGGGGATCGGGGCTCGGGAGGGAAACACCATATATTTT.

V and J are TRBV5-1 and TRBJ1-4, with D unresolved. CDR3 length equals 14 residues. CDR1 and CDR2 from the germline V gene are SGHRS and YFSETQ. V was shortened by 7 bases and J by 0 bases, with 10 bases between the two germline ends. The CDR3 region has the DNA TGCGCCAGCGCTGGGGATACAACTAATGAAAAACTGTTTTTT. Amino acids: CASAGDTTNEKLFF.

This chain uses TRBV7-2 with TRBJ2-2; 11 bases align to TRBD2. The CDR3 runs to 17 residues. J was trimmed by 6 bases and V by 2 bases; bases with no gene match: 8. Looked up from germline, CDR1 is SGHTA and CDR2 is FQGNSA. This CDR3 reads CASSLLPGLADAGELFF. The CDR3 DNA reads as TGTGCCAGCAGCTTATTACCGGGACTAGCGGACGCCGGGGAGCTGTTTTTT.

V gene TRBV5-1 combines with J gene TRBJ2-2, with 7 bases identical to TRBD2. The V and J ends lost 0 bases and 7 bases, in that order; junction bases with no gene match: 6. Germline-derived CDR1 and CDR2 are SGHRS and YFSETQ. The CDR3 covers 15 residues. CDR3 nucleotides: TGCGCCAGCAGCTTGGTGGCGGGAGACCACGGGGAGCTGTTTTTT. Its translation is CASSLVAGDHGELFF.

V is TRBV18 and J is TRBJ1-3, with unresolved D. Between the trimmed V and J ends, which lost 1 base and 1 base, there was a span of 14 bases. CDR3 length equals 17 residues. Germline lookup yields CDR1 KGHSH and CDR2 LQKENI. CDR3 sequence: CASSPRSSLGSGNTIYF. CDR3 DNA: TGTGCCAGCTCACCACGATCTTCCTTGGGGTCTGGAAACACCATATATTTT. Supplemented by reference TRBV18 and TRBJ1-3, the full variable domain reads NAGVMQNPRHLVRRRGQEARLRCSPMKGHSHVYWYRQLPEEGLKFMVYLQKENIIDESGMPKERFSAEFPKEGPSILRIQQVVRGDSAAYFCASSPRSSLGSGNTIYFGEGSWLTVV.

Only one count was recorded for this clone. V gene TRBV5-1 combines with J gene TRBJ2-3, with D hard to call. Germline-derived CDR1 and CDR2 are SGHRS and YFSETQ. The V and J ends lost 0 bases and 4 bases respectively, with 6 bases between them. This CDR3 contains 13 residues. CDR3 nucleotide sequence: TGCGCCAGCAGCTTGGAGTCGGCAGATACGCAGTATTTT. Translated: CASSLESADTQYF.